This T cell receptor (beta chain) stems from a study of Graves' ophthalmopathy and Graves' hyperthyroidism. The study's findings and limits: At just under 71% sensitivity and approximately 72% specificity, the model predicted progression of the ophthalmopathy.

RNA transcripts yielded amplified TCR beta CDR3 regions. The workflow started with a first-round RT-PCR run with HTBI primers and then moved on to a second-round multiplex PCR. TCRdb called the multiplex PCR reads again in MiXCR, with one record for every CDR3 protein. This table has about 600,000 distinct CDR3 sequences, 39% appearing once. The authors enrolled newly diagnosed hyperthyroidism patients aged 18 to 65 with under 2 months' duration. V was clipped by 11 bases and J by 1 base, with 15 bases between them. The CDR3 totals 13 residues. Germline lookup yields CDR1 SNHLY and CDR2 FYNNEI. About this clonotype: What it binds is not known.

The chain carries TRBV2 and TRBJ2-7; tentatively, D is TRBD1 or TRBD2 (7 bases each). The origin of this receptor is an adult man with Graves' hyperthyroidism. The sample was peripheral blood or thyroid tissue (not recorded which). The CDR3 sequence is CAASGTASYEQYF. The CDR3 DNA is TGTGCCGCAAGCGGGACAGCGTCCTACGAGCAGTACTTC.